This T cell receptor beta chain was documented in a study of T cells in Graves' hyperthyroidism and ophthalmopathy. Study-wide background: Peripheral blood draws took place at initial diagnosis, ahead of any treatment. Study outcomes and limitations: Stable hyperthyroidism and ophthalmopathy were separated using 13 V-J signatures. Blood held most thyroid clonotypes expanded above 0.001 frequency.

Uncontrolled infection, other autoimmune disease, pregnancy or lactation led to exclusion. For this clonotype: Its cognate antigen is unknown.

Trimming took off 4 bases at V and 4 bases at J, with 14 bases between the two ends. Germline assignment: CDR1 MGHRA and CDR2 YSYEKL. The length of the CDR3 is 15 residues. The CDR3 regions of TCR beta were amplified from RNA transcripts. HTBI primers were used for first-round RT-PCR of the TCR CDR3. TCRdb called the multiplex PCR reads again in MiXCR, with one record for every CDR3 protein. The sample includes under 350,000 distinct CDR3 sequences, about 18% of them seen just once. The sequence was obtained from a woman in her sixties with Graves' ophthalmopathy. This rearrangement joins TRBV4-1 to TRBJ1-5; D perhaps matches TRBD1 (5 bases). Sequenced input: blood. The CDR3 bases are TGCGCCAGCAGCCCCCTGTTCCGGGGGAATCAGCCCCAGCATTTT. This encodes CASSPLFRGNQPQHF.